This TCR beta chain originates from a study of radiotherapy plus CTLA-4 blockade in lung cancer. Across the study: Objective responses occurred in about 17% of patients; around 31% had disease control. General study results and limits: Early blood T cell clone dynamics, with interferon-beta, were reported to best predict response. Radiotherapy plus ipilimumab was followed by expansion in blood of tumor-derived TCR clones.

The assay was immunoSEQ multiplex PCR, and TCRdb's table has in-frame clones only and misses some. The sample contains about 87,000 clones, about 88% of which appear only once. This clone was detected a few times. The antigen is not known. The CDR3 sequence is 14 residues long. Germline V gene sequence: CDR1 SGHVS, CDR2 FQNEAQ. Unmatched junction bases numbered 1, after V lost 3 bases and J lost 2 bases. The material was peripheral blood, obtained from a patient treated with radiotherapy plus ipilimumab. This sequence was found in a human donor with non-small cell lung cancer that progressed on radiotherapy plus ipilimumab. This rearrangement joins TRBV7-8 to TRBJ2-7; 10 bases align to TRBD2. The CDR3, as DNA: TGTGCCAGCAGCTTTACTAGCGGGGCCTACGAGCAGTACTTC. Translating it yields CASSFTSGAYEQYF. Using reference TRBV7-8 and TRBJ2-7 for the parts outside the CDR3, the full variable domain is GAGVSQSPRYKVAKRGQDVALRCDPISGHVSLFWYQQALGQGPEFLTYFQNEAQLDKSGLPSDRFFAERPEGSVSTLKIQRTQQEDSAVYLCASSFTSGAYEQYFGPGTRLTVT.